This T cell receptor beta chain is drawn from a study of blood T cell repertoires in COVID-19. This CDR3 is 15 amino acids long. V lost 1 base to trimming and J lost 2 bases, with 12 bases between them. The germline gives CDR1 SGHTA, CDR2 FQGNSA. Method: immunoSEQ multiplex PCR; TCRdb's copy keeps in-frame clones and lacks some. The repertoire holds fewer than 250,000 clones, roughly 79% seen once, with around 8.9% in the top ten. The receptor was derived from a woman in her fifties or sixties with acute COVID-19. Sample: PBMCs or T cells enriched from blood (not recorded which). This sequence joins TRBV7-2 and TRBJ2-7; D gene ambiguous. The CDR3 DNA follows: TGTGCCAGCAGCTTAGTTTCTTCAGGCGCCTACGAGCAGTACTTC. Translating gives CASSLVSSGAYEQYF.